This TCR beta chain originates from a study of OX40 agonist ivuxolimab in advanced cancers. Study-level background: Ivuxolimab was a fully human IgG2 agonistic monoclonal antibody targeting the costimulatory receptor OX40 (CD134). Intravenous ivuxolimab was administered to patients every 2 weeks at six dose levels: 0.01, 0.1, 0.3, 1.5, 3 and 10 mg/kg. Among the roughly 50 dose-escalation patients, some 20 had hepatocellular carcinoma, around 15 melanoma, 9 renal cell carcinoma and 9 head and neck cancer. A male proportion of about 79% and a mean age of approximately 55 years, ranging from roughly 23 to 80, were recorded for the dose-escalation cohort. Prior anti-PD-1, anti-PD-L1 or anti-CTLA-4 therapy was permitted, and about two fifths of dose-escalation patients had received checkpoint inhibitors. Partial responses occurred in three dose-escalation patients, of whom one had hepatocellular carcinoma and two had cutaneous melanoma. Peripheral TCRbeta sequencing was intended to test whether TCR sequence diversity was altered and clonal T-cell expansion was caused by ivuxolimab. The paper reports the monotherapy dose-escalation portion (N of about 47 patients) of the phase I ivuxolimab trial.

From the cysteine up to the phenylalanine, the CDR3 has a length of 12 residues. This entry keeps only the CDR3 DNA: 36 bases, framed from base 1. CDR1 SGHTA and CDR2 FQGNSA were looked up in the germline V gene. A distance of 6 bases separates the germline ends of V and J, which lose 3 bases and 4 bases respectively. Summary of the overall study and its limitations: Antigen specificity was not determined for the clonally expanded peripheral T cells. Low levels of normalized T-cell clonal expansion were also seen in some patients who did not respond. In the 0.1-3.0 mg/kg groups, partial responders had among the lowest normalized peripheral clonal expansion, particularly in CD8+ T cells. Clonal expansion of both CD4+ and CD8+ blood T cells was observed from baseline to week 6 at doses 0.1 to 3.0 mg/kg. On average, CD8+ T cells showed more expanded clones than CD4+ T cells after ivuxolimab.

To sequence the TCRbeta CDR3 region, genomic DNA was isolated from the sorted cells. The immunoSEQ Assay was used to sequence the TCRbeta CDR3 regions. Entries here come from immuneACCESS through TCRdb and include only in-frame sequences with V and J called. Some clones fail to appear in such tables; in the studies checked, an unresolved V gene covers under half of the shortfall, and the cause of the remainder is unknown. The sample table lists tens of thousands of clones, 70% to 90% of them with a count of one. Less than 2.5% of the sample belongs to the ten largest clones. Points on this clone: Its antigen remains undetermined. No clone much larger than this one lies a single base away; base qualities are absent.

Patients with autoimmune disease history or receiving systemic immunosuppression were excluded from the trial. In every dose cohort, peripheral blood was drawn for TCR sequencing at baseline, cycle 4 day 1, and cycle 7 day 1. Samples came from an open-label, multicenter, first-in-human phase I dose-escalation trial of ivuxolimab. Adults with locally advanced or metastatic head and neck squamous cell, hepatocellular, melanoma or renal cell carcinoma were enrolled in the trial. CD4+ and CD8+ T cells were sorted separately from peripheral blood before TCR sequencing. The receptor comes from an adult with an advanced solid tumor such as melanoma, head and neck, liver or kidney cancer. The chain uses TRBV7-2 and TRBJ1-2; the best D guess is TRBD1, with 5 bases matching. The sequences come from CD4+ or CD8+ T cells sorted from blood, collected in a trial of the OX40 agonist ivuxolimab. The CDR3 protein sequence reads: CASSLDTYGYTF. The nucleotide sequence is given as TGTGCCAGCAGCTTGGACACCTATGGCTACACCTTC.